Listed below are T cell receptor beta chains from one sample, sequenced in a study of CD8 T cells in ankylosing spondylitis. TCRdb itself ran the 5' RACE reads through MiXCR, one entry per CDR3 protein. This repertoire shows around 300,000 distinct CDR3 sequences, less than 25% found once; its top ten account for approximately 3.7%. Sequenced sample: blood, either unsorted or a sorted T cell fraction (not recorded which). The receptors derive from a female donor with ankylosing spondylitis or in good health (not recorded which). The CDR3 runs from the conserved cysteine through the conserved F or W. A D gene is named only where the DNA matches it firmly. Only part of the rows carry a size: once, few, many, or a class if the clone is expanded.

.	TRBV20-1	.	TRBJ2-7	CSARSVGDQQYF	TGCAGTGCTAGGTCAGTGGGAGACCAGCAGTACTTC
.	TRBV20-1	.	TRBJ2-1	CSARIRERLGSEQFF	TGCAGTGCTAGAATCCGGGAGAGGTTGGGTAGTGAGCAGTTCTTC
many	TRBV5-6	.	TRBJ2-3	CASSGHLGPATDTQYF	TGTGCCAGCAGCGGACACCTAGGACCCGCAACAGATACGCAGTATTTT
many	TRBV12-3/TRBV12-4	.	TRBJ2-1	CASSLTRGGNEQFF	TGTGCCAGCAGTTTAACCCGGGGTGGGAATGAGCAGTTCTTC
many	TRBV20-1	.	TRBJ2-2	CSAPKSRDTGELFF	TGCAGTGCCCCCAAAAGCAGAGACACCGGGGAGCTGTTTTTT
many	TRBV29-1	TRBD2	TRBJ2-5	CSVERRLAGVETQYF	TGCAGCGTTGAACGTCGACTAGCGGGAGTTGAGACCCAGTACTTC
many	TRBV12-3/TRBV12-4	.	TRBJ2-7	CASTPNPGHAGNEQYF	TGTGCCAGCACCCCTAACCCGGGCCACGCGGGGAACGAGCAGTACTTC
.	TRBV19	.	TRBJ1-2	CASSMFGEGGYTF	TGTGCCAGTAGTATGTTTGGGGAAGGCGGCTACACCTTC
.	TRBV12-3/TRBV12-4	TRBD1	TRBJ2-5	CASSFGTGYETQYF	TGTGCCAGCAGTTTCGGGACAGGGTACGAGACCCAGTACTTC
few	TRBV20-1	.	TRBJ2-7	CSARSGPTFYEQYF	TGCAGTGCTAGATCCGGGCCTACCTTCTACGAGCAGTACTTC
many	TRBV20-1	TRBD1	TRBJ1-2	CSAGGQGNYFGYTF	TGCAGTGCGGGGGGACAGGGGAACTACTTTGGCTACACCTTC